One and the same sample provided the 14 T cell receptor beta chains below, sequenced in a study of T cells in Graves' hyperthyroidism and ophthalmopathy. TCR beta CDR3 sequences were amplified from RNA transcripts. HTBI primers were the set used in a first-round RT-PCR of the TCR CDR3. TCRdb fed the multiplex PCR reads into MiXCR, producing one record per CDR3 protein. Of roughly 200,000 distinct CDR3 sequences in the sample, approximately 20% were seen once. Sequenced material: blood. The origin of the receptors is a middle-aged man with Graves' hyperthyroidism.

This clonotype was seen many times. V usage is TRBV20-1 and J usage is TRBJ2-7, with D maybe TRBD2 (5 bases). The V end lost 3 bases, the J end lost 4 bases, and 10 bases lay between the germline ends. CDR3 length: 12 amino acids. The germline V gene has CDR1 DFQATT and CDR2 SNEGSKA (reference sequence). CDR3 sequence reads: CSASGKAYEQYF. The CDR3 nucleotides read TGCAGTGCTAGCGGGAAGGCTTACGAGCAGTACTTC.

CDR3 nucleotides: TGTGCCAGCGGGCAGATGAACACCGGGGAGCTGTTTTTT. The encoded protein is CASGQMNTGELFF. The chain has TRBV12-3 or TRBV12-4 and TRBJ2-2; D unclear. The V end was cut by 8 bases, the J end by 1 base, with 8 bases between. This CDR3 region has 13 residues.

This clonotype was counted a few times. The chain employs TRBV27 and TRBJ2-2, with D maybe TRBD1 (5 bases). V was cut by 2 bases and J by 5 bases, with 15 bases left in between. Germline CDR1 and CDR2: MNHEY and SMNVEV (reference sequence). This CDR3 has 16 amino acids. CDR3 sequence: CASSLLAGLGTGELFF. In DNA, the CDR3 is TGTGCCAGCAGTTTACTGGCAGGGTTAGGTACCGGGGAGCTGTTTTTT.

Concerning this clonotype: A single base separates this from a much larger clone, so it may be a read error. The chain is built from TRBV28 and TRBJ1-5; D gene uncertain. This CDR3 spans 13 amino acids. The germline V gene encodes CDR1 MDHEN and CDR2 SYDVKM. CDR3 amino acids: CASKPHLGQPQNF. The CDR3 coding sequence is TGTGCCAGCAAACCCCATTTAGGTCAGCCCCAGAATTTT.

This clonotype was recorded at least ten times. The V call is TRBV18, the J call TRBJ2-1, with a possible D match to TRBD1 (6 bases). Germline loops: CDR1 KGHSH, CDR2 LQKENI. Trimming pared 2 bases from V and 6 bases from J, leaving 8 bases between. The CDR3 length is 13 residues. Written as DNA, the CDR3 is TGTGCCAGCTCACCAGGACAGTCCAATGAGCAGTTCTTC. Its protein product is CASSPGQSNEQFF.

The genes are TRBV27 and TRBJ1-6; 9 positions match TRBD1. CDR3 length: 15 amino acids. With 4 bases clipped from V and 9 bases from J, the junction kept 7 bases outside the gene matches. Germline V gene data show CDR1 as MNHEY and CDR2 as SMNVEV (reference sequence). The DNA for the CDR3 is TGTGCCAGCAGTTGGGGGACAGGGTACGGTTCACCCCTCCACTTT. Protein sequence: CASSWGTGYGSPLHF.

The table lists this clonotype with many counts. The chain uses TRBV12-3 or TRBV12-4 and TRBJ2-5, with no clear D. The CDR3 consists of 13 residues. V lost 3 bases and J 5 bases, leaving 10 bases between the germline ends. CDR3 protein: CASSLETWETQYF. CDR3 in DNA: TGTGCCAGCAGTTTGGAAACCTGGGAGACCCAGTACTTC.

The DNA of the CDR3 is TGTGCCAGCAGGACAAGTCGGTCACGGGAAAAACTGTTTTTT. Its protein is CASRTSRSREKLFF. The chain joins TRBV6-1 to TRBJ1-4, with no clear D. The CDR3 spans 14 residues. V was pared by 6 bases and J by 8 bases, with 16 bases between. Per germline, CDR1 MNHNS and CDR2 SASEGT.

This clonotype was seen at least ten times. The chain uses TRBV6-1 and TRBJ2-2; TRBD1 matches 8 bases. Germline loops: CDR1 MNHNS, CDR2 SASEGT. With V trimmed by 7 bases and J by 6 bases, 10 bases remained unmatched. The CDR3 is 15 residues long. CDR3 sequence: CASMRTQGAAGELFF. The CDR3 DNA reads as TGTGCCAGCATGAGGACCCAGGGGGCGGCCGGGGAGCTGTTTTTT.

The rearrangement uses TRBV6-1 and TRBJ2-3; D gene ambiguous. Germline loops: CDR1 MNHNS, CDR2 SASEGT. Trimming removed 4 bases from V and 6 bases from J, with 11 bases in between. The CDR3 runs 13 residues. The chain's CDR3 is CASSARLADTQYF. In DNA form, the CDR3 reads TGTGCCAGCAGTGCCCGCCTTGCGGATACGCAGTATTTT.

The V call is TRBV7-3, the J call TRBJ1-6; D not resolved. This CDR3 comprises 13 residues. V was pared by 2 bases and J by 13 bases, with 12 bases between. CDR1 is SGHTA and CDR2 is FQGTGA in the germline V gene. The CDR3 loop is CASSLSSLNPLHF. The CDR3 nucleotides read TGTGCCAGCAGCTTATCCTCATTGAATCCCCTCCACTTT.

This clonotype was recorded many times. The gene calls are TRBV20-1 and TRBJ2-7, with D possibly TRBD1 on 6 matching bases. Trimming shortened V by 6 bases and J by 6 bases, and 18 bases separated the two germline ends. Germline-derived CDR1 and CDR2 are DFQATT and SNEGSKA (reference sequence). The length of the CDR3 is 13 residues. The DNA for the CDR3 is TGCAGTGCCTACCCACAGGGATCTCTCGAGCAGTACTTC. Translating gives CSAYPQGSLEQYF.

The chain uses TRBV12-3 or TRBV12-4 and TRBJ1-3; D is possibly TRBD1 (6 bases). There are 15 residues in the CDR3. V shed 6 bases and J shed 0 bases, with 12 bases lying between them. Written as DNA, the CDR3 is TGTGCCAGCAGCCAAACAGGGCCCTCTGGAAACACCATATATTTT. It specifies CASSQTGPSGNTIYF.

This clonotype was observed at least ten times. The chain employs TRBV7-3 and TRBJ2-3; TRBD2 matches at 12 bases. CDR3 length equals 14 residues. Germline V lookup: CDR1 SGHTA, CDR2 FQGTGA. V lost 6 bases to trimming and J lost 6 bases; unmatched junction nucleotides: 4. The DNA for the CDR3 is TGTGCCAGCAGTTCCGGACTAGCGGGGGATACGCAGTATTTT. It translates to CASSSGLAGDTQYF.